One and the same sample provided the 11 T cell receptor beta chains below, sequenced in a study of blood T cell repertoires in COVID-19. Clones were read by immunoSEQ multiplex PCR, and TCRdb kept only the in-frame ones, dropping some. The sample contains 200,000 to 250,000 clones, about 88% of which appear only once. Sequenced material: peripheral blood. Receptor source: a woman in her 70s with active or convalescent COVID-19.

The count of this clone is one. V usage is TRBV24-1 and J usage is TRBJ2-5, with D possibly matching TRBD1 (6 bases). The V and J ends lost 3 bases and 1 base respectively, with 17 bases between them. Germline CDR1 KGHDR, CDR2 SFDVKD. The CDR3 runs 17 residues. This CDR3 reads CATSDTTGIPLQETQYF. The CDR3 DNA follows: TGTGCCACCAGTGATACCACAGGGATCCCCCTCCAAGAGACCCAGTACTTC.

The chain has TRBV6-2 or TRBV6-3 and TRBJ2-7; D is perhaps TRBD2 (5 bases). The CDR3 is 15 residues long. The ends were cut back, 0 bases at V and 2 bases at J, with 11 bases in the middle. Germline V gives CDR1 MNHEY, CDR2 SVGEGT. CDR3 DNA sequence: TGTGCCAGCAGTTACTCGGGGAGATTCACCTACGAGCAGTACTTC. Its protein product is CASSYSGRFTYEQYF.

The rearrangement uses TRBV7-2 and TRBJ2-3, with 8 bases lining up with TRBD1. Germline V CDR1 and CDR2: SGHTA, FQGNSA. J was trimmed by 4 bases and V by 0 bases; bases with no gene match: 3. This CDR3 is 15 amino acids long. This chain's CDR3 is CASSLAWDRPDTQYF. For the CDR3, the DNA is TGTGCCAGCAGCTTAGCTTGGGACAGGCCAGATACGCAGTATTTT.

V usage is TRBV5-6 and J usage is TRBJ2-5; 8 bases match TRBD1. The CDR3 consists of 15 residues. Germline values: CDR1 SGHDT, CDR2 YYEEEE. With V trimmed by 0 bases and J by 2 bases, 3 bases remained unmatched. CDR3 in amino acids: CASSLGTGRQETQYF. For the CDR3, the DNA is TGTGCCAGCAGCTTGGGGACAGGGAGGCAAGAGACCCAGTACTTC.

The rearrangement links TRBV19 to TRBJ1-3, with D hard to call. This CDR3 is built from 12 residues. V was cut by 5 bases and J by 3 bases, with 5 bases left in between. CDR1 is LNHDA and CDR2 is SQIVND in the germline V gene (reference sequence). The CDR3 coding sequence is TGTGCCAGTAGTTTCTATGGAAACACCATATATTTT. This sequence encodes CASSFYGNTIYF. The complete variable domain, with remaining parts taken from reference TRBV19 and TRBJ1-3, reads DGGITQSPKYLFRKEGQNVTLSCEQNLNHDAMYWYRQDPGQGLRLIYYSQIVNDFQKGDIAEGYSVSREKKESFPLTVTSAQKNPTAFYLCASSFYGNTIYFGEGSWLTVV.

The J gene is TRBJ1-1, the V gene TRBV7-2; D perhaps matches TRBD1 (6 bases). CDR1 is SGHTA and CDR2 is FQGNSA in the germline V gene. The CDR3 extends over 16 amino acids. Trimming removed 5 bases from V and 0 bases from J, with 16 bases in between. The CDR3 DNA is TGTGCCAGCAGCCCTGGTCAGGGGCGTCTGAACACTGAAGCTTTCTTT. Translation gives CASSPGQGRLNTEAFF.

This chain joins TRBV12-3 or TRBV12-4 and TRBJ1-2, with D uncertain. This CDR3 contains 11 residues. The V gene lost 3 bases and the J gene lost 8 bases, with 7 bases spanning the gap. The CDR3 is CASSFPGGYTF. The CDR3, as DNA: TGTGCCAGCAGTTTCCCGGGGGGCTACACCTTC.

This clone was found a few times. The chain links TRBV18 to TRBJ1-3; TRBD1 agrees at 8 bases. Germline V gene sequence: CDR1 KGHSH, CDR2 LQKENI. V shed 4 bases, J shed 3 bases, and the junction held 11 bases outside the gene matches. The CDR3 is 17 amino acids. CDR3 protein: CASSLSPQGAFGNTIYF. The CDR3, as DNA: TGTGCCAGCTCACTTAGCCCTCAGGGGGCATTTGGAAACACCATATATTTT.

The gene calls are TRBV9 and TRBJ2-1; D remains unclear. The CDR3 is 13 amino acids. Germline V gene lookup returns CDR1 SGDLS and CDR2 YYNGEE. V was cut by 4 bases and J by 7 bases, with 12 bases left in between. CDR3 region: CASSSRPGNEQFF. The CDR3 DNA reads TGTGCCAGCAGCTCCAGACCGGGTAATGAGCAGTTCTTC.

The J gene is TRBJ1-1, the V gene TRBV27; no reliable D call. Per germline, CDR1 MNHEY and CDR2 SMNVEV (reference sequence). The V gene lost 6 bases and the J gene lost 8 bases, with 16 bases spanning the gap. This CDR3 comprises 13 residues. CDR3 bases: TGTGCCAGCAGAAACAGTAATCCCGTCGAAGCTTTCTTT. Translated, it gives CASRNSNPVEAFF.

The rearrangement joins TRBV6-2 or TRBV6-3 to TRBJ2-6, with D perhaps matching TRBD1 (5 bases). V was cut by 5 bases and J by 0 bases, with 14 bases left in between. Germline V lookup: CDR1 MNHEY, CDR2 SVGEGT. The length of the CDR3 is 17 residues. The CDR3 sequence is CASSLQPGFSGANVLTF. Written as DNA, the CDR3 is TGTGCCAGCAGTCTACAACCAGGGTTCTCTGGGGCCAACGTCCTGACTTTC.